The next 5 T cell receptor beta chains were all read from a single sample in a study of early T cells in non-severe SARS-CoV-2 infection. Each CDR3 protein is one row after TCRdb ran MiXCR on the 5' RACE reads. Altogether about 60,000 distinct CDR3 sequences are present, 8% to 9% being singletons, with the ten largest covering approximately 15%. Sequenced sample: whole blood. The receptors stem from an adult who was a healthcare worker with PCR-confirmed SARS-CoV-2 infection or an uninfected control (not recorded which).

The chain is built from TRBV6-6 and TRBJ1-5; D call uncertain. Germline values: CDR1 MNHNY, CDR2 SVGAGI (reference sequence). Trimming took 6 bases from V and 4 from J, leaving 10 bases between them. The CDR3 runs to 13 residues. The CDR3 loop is CASREHQNQPQHF. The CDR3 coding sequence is TGTGCCAGCAGAGAGCATCAAAATCAGCCCCAGCATTTT.

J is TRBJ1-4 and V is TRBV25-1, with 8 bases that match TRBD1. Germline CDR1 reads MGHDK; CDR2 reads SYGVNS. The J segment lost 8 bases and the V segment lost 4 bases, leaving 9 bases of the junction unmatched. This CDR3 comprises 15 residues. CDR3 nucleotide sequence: TGTGCCAGCAGTGTCCTCCAGGGGGCTGACGAAAAACTGTTTTTT. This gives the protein CASSVLQGADEKLFF.

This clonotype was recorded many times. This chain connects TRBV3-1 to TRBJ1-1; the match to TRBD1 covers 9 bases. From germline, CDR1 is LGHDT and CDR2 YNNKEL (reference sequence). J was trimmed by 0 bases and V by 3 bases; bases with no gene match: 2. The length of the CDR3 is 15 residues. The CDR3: CASSHRDRVNTEAFF. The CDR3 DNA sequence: TGTGCCAGCAGCCACCGGGACAGGGTGAACACTGAAGCTTTCTTT.

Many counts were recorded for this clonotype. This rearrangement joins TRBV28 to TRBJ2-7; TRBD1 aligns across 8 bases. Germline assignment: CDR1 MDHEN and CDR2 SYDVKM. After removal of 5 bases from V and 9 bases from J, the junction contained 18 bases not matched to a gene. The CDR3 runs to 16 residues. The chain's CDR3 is CASSPVFRDRNKRQYF. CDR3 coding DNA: TGTGCCAGCAGTCCAGTATTCCGGGACAGGAACAAGAGGCAGTACTTC.

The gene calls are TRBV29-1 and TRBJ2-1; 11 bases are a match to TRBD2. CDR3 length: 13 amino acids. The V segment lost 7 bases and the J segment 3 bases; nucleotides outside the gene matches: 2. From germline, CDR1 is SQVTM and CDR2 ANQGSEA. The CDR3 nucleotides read TGCAGCGCGACTAGCGGGAACTACAATGAGCAGTTCTTC. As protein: CSATSGNYNEQFF.